This T cell receptor (beta chain) comes out of a study of CD8 T cells in Susac syndrome. General observations from the study: Acknowledgment was made by the study that its TCR sequencing and HLA analysis involved a relatively small number of individuals.

CDR3 length: 13 residues. CDR1 and CDR2 from the germline V gene are PRHDT and FYEKMQ (reference sequence). V was shortened by 9 bases and J by 5 bases, with 14 bases between the two germline ends. On this clonotype itself: The antigen is not known.

An amount of RNA that ranged from 0.5 to 1 ug was reverse transcribed with random hexamers. The amplification used immunoSEQ multiplex PCR on TCR beta CDR3; it spanned 54 Vbeta and 13 Jbeta. TCRdb re-called the immunoSEQ multiplex PCR reads through MiXCR, storing one row per CDR3 protein. The sample gives around 130,000 distinct CDR3 sequences, 80% of which show up once; roughly 0.5% is in the top ten. Sequencing of TCR beta drew on CD8+ and CD4+ T cells from blood. The TEMRA cells underwent FACS enrichment, while the CD8+ and CD4+ T cells underwent negative isolation. The specimen sequenced was CD8+ T cells from PBMCs. This TCR was recovered from a human donor with multiple sclerosis. The chain has TRBV13 and TRBJ2-1; D possibly matches TRBD1 or TRBD2 (5 bases each). CDR3 in amino acids: CASGDAGDNEQFF. In DNA form, the CDR3 reads TGTGCCAGTGGGGACGCGGGCGACAATGAGCAGTTCTTC. Filled out from reference TRBV13 and TRBJ2-1, the complete variable domain reads AAGVIQSPRHLIKEKRETATLKCYPIPRHDTVYWYQQGPGQDPQFLISFYEKMQSDKGSIPDRFSAQQFSDYHSELNMSSLELGDSALYFCASGDAGDNEQFFGPGTRLTVL.